This TCR beta chain was sequenced in a study of CD8+CD57+ T cells in acquired aplastic anemia (dated by TCRdb to 2016 to 2019). About the full investigation: On average, sorted CD4+ and CD8+ cells yielded around 3.4 ug of extracted DNA, with a range of about 0.18 to 30 ug. CD8+CD57+ expansion was defined as frequency above the mean frequency observed in healthy subjects. General findings and caveats noted by the study authors: CD8+ Simpson's diversity did not differ significantly between patients and healthy controls (P=0.060). Although roughly 29 CD8+ CDR3 sequences were shared by patients and controls, these sequences appeared highly expressed in patients and within the immunodominant clones of patients.

Patients chosen for sequencing had shown expansion of CD8+CD57+ cells by flow cytometry. Every patient had a diagnosis of severe acquired aplastic anemia based on International Study of Aplastic Anemia and Agranulocytosis and Camitta criteria. Patients had received no therapy at the time of blood sampling. In this study, sorted CD4+ and CD8+ T cells from the blood of healthy subjects and of severe aplastic anemia patients had their TCR repertoires deep-sequenced. Patients were enrolled in the USA under clinicaltrials.gov protocols 00001620, 01623167, 00001397, 00071045, 00081523 and 00961064. Ficoll-Paque density gradient centrifugation was used to isolate peripheral blood mononuclear cells. Before DNA was extracted, CD4+ and CD8+ T cells were sorted using either FACS or magnetic beads. The germline V gene sets CDR1 to SQVTM and CDR2 to ANQGSEA. From the cysteine up to the phenylalanine, the CDR3 has a length of 16 residues. Left in the record is the CDR3 DNA by itself, 48 bases read in frame from the first base. The junction carries 19 bases between V and J, which are trimmed by 4 bases and 3 bases respectively.

Profiling of TCR beta VDJ combinations and CDR3 sequences used genomic DNA as the template. An Illumina HiSeq 2000 was used for TCR repertoire sequencing. As for the authors' bioinformatics: TRBV/TRBJ rearrangement plots, CDR3 size and DJ length profiles, and Simpson's diversity index were used to assess repertoires. The immunodominant clone was defined as the most abundant DNA sequence in deep sequencing data. CDR3 amino acid sequences were checked for sharing between subjects and were compared against published repertoires and the VDJdb database. Using fastp trimming at Q25 and MiXCR clonotype assembly, TCRdb reanalyzed the public sequencing data and kept in-frame beta chains. Each entry is one CDR3 protein sequence, shown with its most common DNA and genes. TCRdb assigned the V and J calls; the authors' analysis was not used. The sample data list tens of thousands of distinct CDR3 sequences, and about 70% of these were observed just once. The ten top clones hold roughly 80% of the sample.

With regard to this clonotype: The antigen this receptor binds is unknown. Base-call qualities are not available, and no considerably larger clone is one nucleotide away.

Recombination connected TRBV29-1 to TRBJ2-1; TRBD2 might be the D gene, on 6 matching bases. The TCR was taken from a human donor with aplastic anemia. The sample consisted of sorted CD4+, CD8+, or CD8+CD57+ T cells (not recorded which) from PBMCs. The CDR3 has the sequence CSVGSRLVGDYNEQFF. The DNA sequence is given as TGCAGCGTTGGAAGCCGACTAGTTGGGGACTACAATGAGCAGTTCTTC.